Listed here is a single TCR beta chain. Trimming removed 4 bases from V and 7 bases from J, with 14 bases in between. Looked up from germline, CDR1 is LGHNA and CDR2 is YSLEER. The CDR3 contains 14 residues. Clones were read by immunoSEQ multiplex PCR, and TCRdb kept only the in-frame ones, dropping some. The data hold 25,000 to 30,000 clones, with about 79% observed a single time. This sample was taken from a study of memory CD4+ T cells and cytomegalovirus serostatus. Single viable CD3+CD4+CD8-CD45RO+ cells were sorted as the memory CD4+ T cells. This TCR was recovered from an adult in good health and CMV-seronegative. Source material: memory CD4+ T cells from blood. This chain links TRBV4-3 with TRBJ1-5; D possibly corresponds to TRBD1 (6 bases). The CDR3 protein is CASSLGAVKQPQHF. The DNA of the CDR3 is TGCGCCAGCAGCCTGGGGGCGGTTAAGCAGCCCCAGCATTTT.